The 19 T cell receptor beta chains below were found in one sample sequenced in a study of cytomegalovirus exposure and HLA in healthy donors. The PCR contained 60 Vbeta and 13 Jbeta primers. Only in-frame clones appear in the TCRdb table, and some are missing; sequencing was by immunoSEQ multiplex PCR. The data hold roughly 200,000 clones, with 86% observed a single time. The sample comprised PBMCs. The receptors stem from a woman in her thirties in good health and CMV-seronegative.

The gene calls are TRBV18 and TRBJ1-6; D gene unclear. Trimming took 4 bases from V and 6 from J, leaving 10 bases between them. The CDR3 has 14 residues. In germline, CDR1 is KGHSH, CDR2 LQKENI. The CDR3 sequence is CASSLDNGNSPLHF. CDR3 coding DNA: TGTGCCAGCTCACTCGACAACGGTAATTCACCCCTCCACTTT.

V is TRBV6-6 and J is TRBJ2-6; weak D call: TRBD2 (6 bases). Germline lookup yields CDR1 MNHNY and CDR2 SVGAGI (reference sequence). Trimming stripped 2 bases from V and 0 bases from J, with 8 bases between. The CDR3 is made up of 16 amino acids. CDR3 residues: CASSYAGSSGANVLTF. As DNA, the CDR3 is TGTGCCAGCAGTTACGCCGGGAGCTCTGGGGCCAACGTCCTGACTTTC.

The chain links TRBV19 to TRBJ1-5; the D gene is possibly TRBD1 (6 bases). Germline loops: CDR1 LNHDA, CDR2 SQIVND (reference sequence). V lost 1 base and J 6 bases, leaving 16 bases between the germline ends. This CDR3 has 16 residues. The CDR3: CASSIVRTRGVQPQHF. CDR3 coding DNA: TGTGCCAGTAGTATAGTTCGGACTAGGGGGGTTCAGCCCCAGCATTTT. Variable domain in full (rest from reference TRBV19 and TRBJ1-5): DGGITQSPKYLFRKEGQNVTLSCEQNLNHDAMYWYRQDPGQGLRLIYYSQIVNDFQKGDIAEGYSVSREKKESFPLTVTSAQKNPTAFYLCASSIVRTRGVQPQHFGDGTRLSIL.

The CDR3 DNA follows: TGTGCCAGCAGTTCCCCGTTCGAGCAGTACTTC. It yields the protein CASSSPFEQYF. The chain uses TRBV28 and TRBJ2-7; no reliable D call. Trimming took 4 bases from V and 6 from J, leaving 7 bases between them. This CDR3 has 11 residues. Germline CDR1 MDHEN, CDR2 SYDVKM. Supplemented by reference TRBV28 and TRBJ2-7, the full variable domain reads DVKVTQSSRYLVKRTGEKVFLECVQDMDHENMFWYRQDPGLGLRLIYFSYDVKMKEKGDIPEGYSVSREKKERFSLILESASTNQTSMYLCASSSPFEQYFGPGTRLTVT.

Written as DNA, the CDR3 is TGTGCCAGCAGCCCCAGGACAGAAGCTAACTATGGCTACACCTTC. It specifies CASSPRTEANYGYTF. The rearrangement uses TRBV9 and TRBJ1-2; tentatively, D is TRBD1 (6 bases). V lost 4 bases to trimming and J lost 0 bases, with 13 bases between them. There are 15 residues in the CDR3. Germline V CDR1 and CDR2: SGDLS, YYNGEE.

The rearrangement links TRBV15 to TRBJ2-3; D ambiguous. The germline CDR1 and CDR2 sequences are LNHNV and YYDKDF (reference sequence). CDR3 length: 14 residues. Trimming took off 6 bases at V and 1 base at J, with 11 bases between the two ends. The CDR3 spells CATRLEYGTDTQYF. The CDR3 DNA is TGTGCCACCAGGTTGGAGTATGGCACAGATACGCAGTATTTT.

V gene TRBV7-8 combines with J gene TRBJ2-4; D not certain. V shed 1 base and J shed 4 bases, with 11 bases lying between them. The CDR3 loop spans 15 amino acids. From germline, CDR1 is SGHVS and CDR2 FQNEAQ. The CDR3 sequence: CASSLVWQKKNIQYF. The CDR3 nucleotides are TGTGCCAGCAGCTTAGTATGGCAGAAAAAAAACATTCAGTACTTC.

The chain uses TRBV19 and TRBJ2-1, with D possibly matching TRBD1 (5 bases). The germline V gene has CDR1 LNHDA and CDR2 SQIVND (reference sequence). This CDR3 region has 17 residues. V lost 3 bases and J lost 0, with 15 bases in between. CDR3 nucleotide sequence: TGTGCCAGTAGTATCTGGGGCCCCTCGACCTCCTACAATGAGCAGTTCTTC. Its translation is CASSIWGPSTSYNEQFF. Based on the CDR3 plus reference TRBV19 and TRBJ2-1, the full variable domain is DGGITQSPKYLFRKEGQNVTLSCEQNLNHDAMYWYRQDPGQGLRLIYYSQIVNDFQKGDIAEGYSVSREKKESFPLTVTSAQKNPTAFYLCASSIWGPSTSYNEQFFGPGTRLTVL.

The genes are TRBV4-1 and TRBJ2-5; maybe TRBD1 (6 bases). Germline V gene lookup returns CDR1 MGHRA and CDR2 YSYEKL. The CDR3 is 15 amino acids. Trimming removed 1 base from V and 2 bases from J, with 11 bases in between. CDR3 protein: CASSQGQGYQETQYF. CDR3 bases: TGCGCCAGCAGCCAAGGGCAGGGGTATCAAGAGACCCAGTACTTC.

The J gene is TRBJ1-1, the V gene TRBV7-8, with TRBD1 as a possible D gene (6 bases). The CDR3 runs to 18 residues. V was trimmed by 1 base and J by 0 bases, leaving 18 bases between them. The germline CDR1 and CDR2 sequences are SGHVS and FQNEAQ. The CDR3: CASSLVGISGAMNTEAFF. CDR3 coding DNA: TGTGCCAGCAGCTTAGTGGGCATTTCAGGGGCCATGAACACTGAAGCTTTCTTT. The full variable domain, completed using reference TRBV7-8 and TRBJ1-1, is GAGVSQSPRYKVAKRGQDVALRCDPISGHVSLFWYQQALGQGPEFLTYFQNEAQLDKSGLPSDRFFAERPEGSVSTLKIQRTQQEDSAVYLCASSLVGISGAMNTEAFFGQGTRLTVV.

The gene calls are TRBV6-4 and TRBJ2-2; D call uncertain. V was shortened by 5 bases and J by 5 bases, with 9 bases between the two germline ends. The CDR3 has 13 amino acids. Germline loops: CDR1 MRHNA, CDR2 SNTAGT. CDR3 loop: CASSPSRTGELFF. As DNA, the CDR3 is TGTGCCAGCAGTCCGTCTAGGACCGGGGAGCTGTTTTTT.

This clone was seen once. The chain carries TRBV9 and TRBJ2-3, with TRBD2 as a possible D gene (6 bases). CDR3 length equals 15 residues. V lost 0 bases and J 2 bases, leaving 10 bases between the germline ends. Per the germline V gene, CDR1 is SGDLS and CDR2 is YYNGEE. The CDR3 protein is CASSVGAGTTDTQYF. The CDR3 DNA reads TGTGCCAGCAGCGTAGGAGCGGGTACCACAGATACGCAGTATTTT.

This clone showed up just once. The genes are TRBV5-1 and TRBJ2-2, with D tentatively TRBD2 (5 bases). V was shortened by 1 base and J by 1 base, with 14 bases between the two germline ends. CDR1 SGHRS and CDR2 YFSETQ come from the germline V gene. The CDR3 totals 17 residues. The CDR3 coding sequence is TGCGCCAGCAGCTTGAACGCAGCAGGAGGGAACACCGGGGAGCTGTTTTTT. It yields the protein CASSLNAAGGNTGELFF.

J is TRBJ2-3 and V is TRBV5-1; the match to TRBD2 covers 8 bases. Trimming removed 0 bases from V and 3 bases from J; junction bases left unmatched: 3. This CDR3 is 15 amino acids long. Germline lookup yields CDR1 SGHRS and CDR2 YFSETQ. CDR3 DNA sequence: TGCGCCAGCAGCTTGGGGGGACTAGAAACAGATACGCAGTATTTT. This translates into CASSLGGLETDTQYF.

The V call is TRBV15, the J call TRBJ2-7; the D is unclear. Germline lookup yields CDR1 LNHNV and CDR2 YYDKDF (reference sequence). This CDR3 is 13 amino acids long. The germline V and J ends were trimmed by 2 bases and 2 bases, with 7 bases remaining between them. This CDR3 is CATSRRSAYEQYF. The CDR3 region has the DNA TGTGCCACCAGCAGACGGTCCGCCTACGAGCAGTACTTC.

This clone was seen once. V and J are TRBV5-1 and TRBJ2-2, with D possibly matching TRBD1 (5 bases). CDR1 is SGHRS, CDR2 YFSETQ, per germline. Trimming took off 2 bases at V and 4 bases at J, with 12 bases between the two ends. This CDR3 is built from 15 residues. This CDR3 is CASSFQGFGTGELFF. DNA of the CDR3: TGCGCCAGCAGCTTTCAGGGCTTTGGCACCGGGGAGCTGTTTTTT.

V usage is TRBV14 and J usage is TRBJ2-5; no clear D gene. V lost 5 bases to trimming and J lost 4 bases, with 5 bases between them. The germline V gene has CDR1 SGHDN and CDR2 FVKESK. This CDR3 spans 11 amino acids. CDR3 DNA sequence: TGTGCCAGCAGCTCGGGAGAGACCCAGTACTTC. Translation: CASSSGETQYF.

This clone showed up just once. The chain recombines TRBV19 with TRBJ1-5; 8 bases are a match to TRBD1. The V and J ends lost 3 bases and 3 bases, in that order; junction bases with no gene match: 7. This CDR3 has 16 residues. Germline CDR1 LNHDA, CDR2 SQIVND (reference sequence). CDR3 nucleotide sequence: TGTGCCAGTAGTATGGACAGGGAGGGCCCCAATCAGCCCCAGCATTTT. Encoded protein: CASSMDREGPNQPQHF.

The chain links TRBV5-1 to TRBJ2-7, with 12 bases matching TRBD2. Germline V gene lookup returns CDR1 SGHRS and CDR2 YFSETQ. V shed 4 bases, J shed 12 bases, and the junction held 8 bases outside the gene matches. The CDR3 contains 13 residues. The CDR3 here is CASSRGLAGIWYF. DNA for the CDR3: TGCGCCAGCAGCCGAGGACTAGCGGGAATCTGGTACTTC.